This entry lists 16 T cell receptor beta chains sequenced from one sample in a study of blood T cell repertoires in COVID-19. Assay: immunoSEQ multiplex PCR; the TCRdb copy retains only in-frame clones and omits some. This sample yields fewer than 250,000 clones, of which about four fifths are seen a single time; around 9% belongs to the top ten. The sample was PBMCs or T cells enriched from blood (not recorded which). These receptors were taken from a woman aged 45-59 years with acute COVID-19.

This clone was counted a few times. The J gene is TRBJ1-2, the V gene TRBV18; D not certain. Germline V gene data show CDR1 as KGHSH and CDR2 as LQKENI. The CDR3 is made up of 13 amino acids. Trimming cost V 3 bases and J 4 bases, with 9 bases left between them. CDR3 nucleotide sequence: TGTGCCAGCTCACCTAGCGGGGTCTATGGCTACACCTTC. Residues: CASSPSGVYGYTF.

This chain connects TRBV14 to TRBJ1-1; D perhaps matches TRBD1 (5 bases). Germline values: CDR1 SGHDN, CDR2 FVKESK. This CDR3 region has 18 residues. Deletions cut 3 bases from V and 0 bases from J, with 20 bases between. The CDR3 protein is CASSHSLAGPLLNTEAFF. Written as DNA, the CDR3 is TGTGCCAGCAGCCACTCTCTCGCGGGGCCCTTACTGAACACTGAAGCTTTCTTT.

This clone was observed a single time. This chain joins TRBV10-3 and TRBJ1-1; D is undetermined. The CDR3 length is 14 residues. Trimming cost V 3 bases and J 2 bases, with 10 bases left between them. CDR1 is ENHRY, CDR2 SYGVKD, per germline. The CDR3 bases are TGTGCCATCAGTGATTTTGGAGTTAACACTGAAGCTTTCTTT. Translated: CAISDFGVNTEAFF.

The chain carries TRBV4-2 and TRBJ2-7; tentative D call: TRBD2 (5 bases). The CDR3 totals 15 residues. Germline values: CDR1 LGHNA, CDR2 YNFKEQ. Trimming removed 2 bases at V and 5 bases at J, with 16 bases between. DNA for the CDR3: TGTGCCAGCAGCCAACCTTTTACTGAGGGTGACGAGCAGTACTTC. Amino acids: CASSQPFTEGDEQYF.

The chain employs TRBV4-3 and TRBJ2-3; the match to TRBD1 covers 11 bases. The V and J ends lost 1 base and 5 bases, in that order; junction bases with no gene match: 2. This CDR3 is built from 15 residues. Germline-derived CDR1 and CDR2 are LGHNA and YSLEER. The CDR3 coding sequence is TGCGCCAGCAGCCAAGCAGGGACAGGGGGAGATACGCAGTATTTT. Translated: CASSQAGTGGDTQYF.

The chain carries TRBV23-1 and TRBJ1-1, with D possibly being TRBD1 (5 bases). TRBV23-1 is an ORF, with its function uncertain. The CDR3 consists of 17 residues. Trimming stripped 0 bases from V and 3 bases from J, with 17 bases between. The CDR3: CASSQSAGGVCHTEAFF. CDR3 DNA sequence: TGCGCCAGCAGTCAATCCGCCGGGGGGGTTTGTCACACTGAAGCTTTCTTT.

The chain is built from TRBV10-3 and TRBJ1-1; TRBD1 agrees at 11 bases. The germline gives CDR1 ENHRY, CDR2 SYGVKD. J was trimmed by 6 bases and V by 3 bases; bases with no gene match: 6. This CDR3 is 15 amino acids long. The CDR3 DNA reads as TGTGCCATCAGTGATGACGGACAGGGGGCCTCTGAAGCTTTCTTT. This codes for CAISDDGQGASEAFF.

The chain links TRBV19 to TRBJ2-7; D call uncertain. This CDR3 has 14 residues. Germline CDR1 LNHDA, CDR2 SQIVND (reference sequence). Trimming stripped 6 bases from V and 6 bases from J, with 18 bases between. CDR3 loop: CASREVDPSREQYF. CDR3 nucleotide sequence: TGTGCCAGTAGAGAGGTGGATCCCTCGCGCGAGCAGTACTTC. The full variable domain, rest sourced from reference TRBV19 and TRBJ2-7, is DGGITQSPKYLFRKEGQNVTLSCEQNLNHDAMYWYRQDPGQGLRLIYYSQIVNDFQKGDIAEGYSVSREKKESFPLTVTSAQKNPTAFYLCASREVDPSREQYFGPGTRLTVT.

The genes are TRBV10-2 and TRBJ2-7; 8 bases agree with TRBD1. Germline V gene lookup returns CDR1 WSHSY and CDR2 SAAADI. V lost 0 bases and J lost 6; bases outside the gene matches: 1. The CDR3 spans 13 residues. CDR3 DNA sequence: TGCGCCAGCAGTGAGTCACAGGGGGTCGAGCAGTACTTC. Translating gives CASSESQGVEQYF.

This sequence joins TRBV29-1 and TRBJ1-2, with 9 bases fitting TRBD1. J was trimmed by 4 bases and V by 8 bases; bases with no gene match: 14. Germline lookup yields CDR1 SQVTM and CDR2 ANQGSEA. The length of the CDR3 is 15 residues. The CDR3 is CSTVRGTGRTYGYTF. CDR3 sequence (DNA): TGCAGCACCGTGAGGGGGACAGGGAGAACCTATGGCTACACCTTC.

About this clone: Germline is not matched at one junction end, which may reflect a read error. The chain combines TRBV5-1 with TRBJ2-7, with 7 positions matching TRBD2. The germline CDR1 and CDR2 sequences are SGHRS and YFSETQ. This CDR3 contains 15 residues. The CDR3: CTSSLPGLTGGEQYF. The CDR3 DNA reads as TGCACCAGCAGCTTACCGGGACTAACGGGAGGAGAGCAGTACTTC.

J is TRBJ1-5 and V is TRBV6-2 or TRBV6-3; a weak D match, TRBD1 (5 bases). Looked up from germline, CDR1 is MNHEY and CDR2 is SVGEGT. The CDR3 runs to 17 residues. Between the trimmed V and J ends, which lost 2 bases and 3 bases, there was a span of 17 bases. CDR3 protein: CASSYRSSGADNQPQHF. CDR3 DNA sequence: TGTGCCAGCAGTTACCGATCAAGCGGGGCCGACAATCAGCCCCAGCATTTT.

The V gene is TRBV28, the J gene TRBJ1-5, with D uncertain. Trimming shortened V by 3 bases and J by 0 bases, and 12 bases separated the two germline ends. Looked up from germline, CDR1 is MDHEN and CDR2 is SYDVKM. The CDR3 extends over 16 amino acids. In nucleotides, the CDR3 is TGTGCCAGCAGTTTCCCATCCCTCTATAGCAATCAGCCCCAGCATTTT. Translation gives CASSFPSLYSNQPQHF.

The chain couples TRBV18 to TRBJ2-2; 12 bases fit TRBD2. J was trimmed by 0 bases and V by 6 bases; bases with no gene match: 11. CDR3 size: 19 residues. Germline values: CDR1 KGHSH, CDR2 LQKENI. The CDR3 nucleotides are TGTGCCAGCTCCGCGGGACTAGCGGGTTTTATCGCGAACACCGGGGAGCTGTTTTTT. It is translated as CASSAGLAGFIANTGELFF.

CDR3 protein: CASSPTGILGEKLFF. The CDR3 nucleotides are TGTGCCAGCTCACCGACAGGGATTTTGGGTGAAAAACTGTTTTTT. The gene calls are TRBV18 and TRBJ1-4; 7 bases are shared with TRBD1. CDR1 and CDR2 from the germline V gene are KGHSH and LQKENI. The CDR3 is 15 amino acids. J lost 7 bases, V lost 3 bases, and 8 bases had no gene match.

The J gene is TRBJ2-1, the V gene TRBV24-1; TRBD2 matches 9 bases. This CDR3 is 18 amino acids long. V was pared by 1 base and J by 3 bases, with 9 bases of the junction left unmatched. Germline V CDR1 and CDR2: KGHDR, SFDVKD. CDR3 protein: CATSDLGGAGGLYNEQFF. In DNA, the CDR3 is TGTGCCACCAGTGATTTAGGAGGAGCGGGGGGCCTCTACAATGAGCAGTTCTTC.